This TCR beta chain was captured in a study of CD8 T cells in Susac syndrome. Across the whole study: Patients with Susac syndrome were therapy-naive, treated with corticosteroids, or treated with intravenous immunoglobulin alone when blood was collected.

The study, taken as a whole, reports: There were over 15 Susac-specific public clones in total CD8+ repertoires and roughly 5 in CD8+ TEMRA repertoires.

CDR1 is SGHTA and CDR2 is FQGTGA in the germline V gene. Deletions cut 2 bases from V and 7 bases from J, with 8 bases between. CDR3 length: 12 amino acids. This clonotype was picked up a small number of times. Its matching antigen is unknown. It was with random hexamers that about 0.45 to 1 ug RNA was reverse transcribed. Multiplex PCR with immunoSEQ amplified the TCR beta CDR3 across 54 Vbeta and 13 Jbeta. One entry per CDR3 protein, called by TCRdb with MiXCR from the immunoSEQ multiplex PCR reads. The data contain around 170,000 distinct CDR3 sequences, roughly 94% of them singletons. This receptor was identified in a human donor with Susac syndrome. Input material: CD8+ T cells from PBMCs. V gene TRBV7-3 combines with J gene TRBJ1-1, with D unclear. The CDR3 DNA is TGTGCCAGCAGCTTAGATGGCAGTGAAGCTTTCTTT. Residues: CASSLDGSEAFF.